This T cell receptor beta chain was obtained from a study of cytomegalovirus exposure and HLA in healthy donors (dated by TCRdb to about 2017). Regarding the complete study: The roughly 700 repertoires of the first cohort and the roughly 120 validation repertoires were produced on the same platform, according to a later analysis. The study aimed to test whether cataloging public T cell receptors could reveal signatures of past pathogen exposure. In addition to the first cohort of approximately 650 subjects, a separate validation cohort of 120 different subjects was used. The study combined high-throughput TCR immunosequencing, statistical association of individual TCRs with disease status, and machine learning to predict cytomegalovirus infection status.

Via the germline V gene, CDR1 is SGHRS and CDR2 YFSETQ. After removal of 4 bases from V and 0 bases from J, the junction retains 15 bases not matched to a gene. CDR3 length: 19 amino acids, cysteine to phenylalanine. Kept here is only the CDR3 DNA, which spans 57 bases and is read in frame from base 1. Library preparation was by the immunoSEQ multiplex PCR assay. In the original analysis: A statistical classification framework was built for diagnosing cytomegalovirus status from the catalog of TCR beta chain sequences. Entries here come from immuneACCESS through TCRdb and include only in-frame sequences with V and J called. Some clones fail to appear in such tables; in the studies checked, an unresolved V gene covers under half of the shortfall, and the cause of the remainder is unknown. V, J and clone size were drawn from that table, and D and trimming were deduced from the DNA. The sample table contains 140,000 or so clones; only one count was recorded for around 89% of them. The top ten hold about 6.7% of the sample.

The donors belonged to the validation cohort of over a hundred subjects, which was separate from the approximately 610-subject first cohort. Regarding this clone: The antigen it recognizes is unknown. It has no much larger one-base neighbor in the sample; base qualities were not kept.

Points the paper makes about the study in general: A later analysis had no HLA typing for the validation cohort, so co-occurrence there was scored across all 110 or so repertoires. The classifier was reported to diagnose cytomegalovirus status with high specificity and sensitivity in both the original and validation cohorts. In vitro tests confirmed that a few of the cytomegalovirus-associated TCR beta chains recognize cytomegalovirus antigens. The authors suggested that the approach could potentially be generalized to other disease states and immunological phenotypes. The study gave a list of 150 to 200 TCR beta chains associated with cytomegalovirus. In a later analysis, TCRs clustered in the first cohort were found to also tend to co-occur in the 130 or so validation repertoires, with 94% of cluster scores above 0. Most TCR sequences were observed very rarely across donors, whereas some public TCRs were present in many individuals.

The V and J segments used are TRBV5-1 and TRBJ2-7, with 11 bases matching TRBD2. What was sequenced was PBMCs. The origin of this receptor is a woman in her 30s in good health and CMV-seropositive. Here is the DNA: TGCGCCAGCAGCCAGCTTGGTACTAGCGGGAGCGGGCCCTCCTACGAGCAGTACTTC. Its translation is CASSQLGTSGSGPSYEQYF.